The present TCR beta chain was sequenced within a study of blood T cell repertoires in COVID-19. Study-wide background: Acute-phase and convalescent COVID-19 samples originated in the United States, Italy and Spain. In each case, the material was cDNA or gDNA derived from T cells, B-cell-depleted T cells, or PBMCs.

After removal of 6 bases from V and 6 bases from J, the junction contained 3 bases not matched to a gene. The CDR3 consists of 13 residues. Germline V gene sequence: CDR1 SNHLY, CDR2 FYNNEI. As processed by the authors: From reference gene primer amplification, estimates of nucleated cell counts were derived. Profiling relied on immunoSEQ multiplex PCR, and the TCRdb table lists in-frame clones only, not all of them. The V and J calls and the clone size are those of that table, but D and trimming were determined from the DNA. The sample shows 140,000 or so clones, around 90% of them seen only once. This receptor was identified in a human donor in a cohort sampled during active COVID-19. Sequencing used peripheral blood. The chain recombines TRBV2 with TRBJ2-7; 12 positions agree with TRBD1. The CDR3 here is CASRAGQGAEQYF. The CDR3 nucleotides are TGTGCCAGCAGAGCGGGACAGGGGGCCGAGCAGTACTTC.